The T cell receptor (beta chain) under discussion was sequenced for a study of blood T cell repertoires in COVID-19. Under the authors' procedure: Amplified reference gene primers provided the basis for estimating nucleated cell counts. Clones were sequenced by immunoSEQ multiplex PCR, and TCRdb holds only the in-frame ones, with some missing. V and J calls and clone size are as listed in that table; D and trimming were resolved from the DNA. Here the sample spans approximately 350,000 clones, 86% being singletons. CDR1 is SGHVS and CDR2 is FQNEAQ in the germline V gene. The CDR3 sequence is 13 residues long. The V end lost 3 bases, the J end lost 6 bases, and 11 bases lay between the germline ends. This clone was observed once.

The rearrangement uses TRBV7-8 and TRBJ1-2, with a tentative D call TRBD1 (5 bases). Material: peripheral blood. The TCR was taken from a woman in her fifties or sixties with COVID-19, enrolled during active disease. CDR3 in DNA: TGTGCCAGCAGCTTGGGGGGGTTCAATGGCTACACCTTC. Protein: CASSLGGFNGYTF.